The text below deals with one T cell receptor (beta chain). What it binds is unknown. Germline V CDR1 and CDR2: MNHNS, SASEGT. This CDR3 has 14 amino acids. The V and J ends lost 2 bases and 5 bases respectively, with 12 bases between them. The naive CD8 population came from CD45RO-negative cells selected for CCR7, without terminally differentiated effector memory CD45RA+ cells. The data originate from a study of shared clonotypes between healthy human individuals. In the study overall: Those who served as donors were a couple of women and a few men between the ages of 18 and 49. General study results and limits: Among non-shared clonotypes, generation probabilities were lower than among those shared by all four donors. Sorted-subset sequencing, rarefaction showed, was incomplete despite large depth.

Repertoires were generated with immunoSEQ multiplex PCR, while TCRdb's copy carries only in-frame clones and drops some. Counted here are approximately 840,000 clones, about 96% occurring once; the ten biggest clones make up less than 0.25%. The chain uses TRBV6-1 and TRBJ1-2; D might be TRBD1 (5 bases). The sequenced material came from naive CD8+ T cells sorted from blood. The clonotype comes from a man younger than 40 in good health. In nucleotides, the CDR3 is TGTGCCAGCAGTGAAAGGGTAGGGGTTTATGGCTACACCTTC. Protein product: CASSERVGVYGYTF.